Each of the 29 T cell receptor beta chains below was sequenced from the same sample in a study of Graves' ophthalmopathy and Graves' hyperthyroidism. Amplified TCR beta CDR3 regions were obtained using RNA transcripts as template. The library came from an HTBI-primed first-round RT-PCR and a second-round multiplex PCR. Using its own MiXCR run on the multiplex PCR reads, TCRdb lists one record per CDR3 protein. This table holds some 360,000 distinct CDR3 sequences, about a sixth found once. The sequenced sample consisted of peripheral blood. All receptors derive from an adult woman with stable Graves' hyperthyroidism.

This clonotype was observed at least ten times. The chain employs TRBV30 and TRBJ1-1; 7 bases agree with TRBD1. This CDR3 has 15 amino acids. The germline gives CDR1 GTSNPN, CDR2 SVGIG (reference sequence). Trimming took 0 bases from V and 11 from J; bases not matched to a gene: 15. CDR3 in DNA: TGTGCCTGGAGTGTCCCTCCAGACAGGGCCAGGGAGGCTTTCTTT. Translated, it gives CAWSVPPDRAREAFF.

This clonotype was detected many times. The chain carries TRBV10-3 and TRBJ1-5; 9 nucleotides match TRBD1. This CDR3 has 15 residues. J gave up 4 bases and V 4 bases, and 5 bases lay outside the gene matches. CDR1 is ENHRY, CDR2 SYGVKD, per germline. The CDR3 bases are TGTGCCATCAGTGGATCGGACAGGGGAAATCAGCCCCAGCATTTT. It translates to CAISGSDRGNQPQHF.

This clonotype was seen at least ten times. J is TRBJ2-3 and V is TRBV6-5; no definite D call. This CDR3 contains 15 residues. The germline V and J ends were trimmed by 1 base and 1 base, with 9 bases remaining between them. Germline V gene sequence: CDR1 MNHEY, CDR2 SVGAGI. CDR3 bases: TGTGCCAGCAGTTACTATAAAGGACGCACAGATACGCAGTATTTT. Its translation: CASSYYKGRTDTQYF.

The genes are TRBV9 and TRBJ1-1, with D perhaps matching TRBD1 (6 bases). CDR1 is SGDLS, CDR2 YYNGEE, per germline. Trimming shortened V by 3 bases and J by 4 bases, and 19 bases separated the two germline ends. The CDR3 loop spans 16 amino acids. The DNA of the CDR3 is TGTGCCAGCAGCGCCTACGGGGGCCCCGGGGTCACTGAAGCTTTCTTT. It specifies CASSAYGGPGVTEAFF.

In its sample, this clonotype was seen many times. The V gene is TRBV7-2, the J gene TRBJ2-5; 7 nucleotides agree with TRBD2. The germline gives CDR1 SGHTA, CDR2 FQGNSA. With 6 bases clipped from V and 4 bases from J, the junction kept 8 bases outside the gene matches. The CDR3 spans 14 residues. The CDR3, as DNA: TGTGCCAGCAGACGGACCCGACTAGCAGAGACCCAGTACTTC. The encoded protein is CASRRTRLAETQYF.

This clonotype was observed many times. The gene calls are TRBV2 and TRBJ1-1; no firm D call. Germline V gene lookup returns CDR1 SNHLY and CDR2 FYNNEI. This CDR3 region has 13 residues. The V gene lost 9 bases and the J gene lost 6 bases, with 17 bases spanning the gap. CDR3 sequence: CASFPKPGSEAFF. In DNA, the CDR3 is TGTGCCAGTTTCCCCAAGCCCGGGTCTGAAGCTTTCTTT. The full variable domain, in which reference TRBV2 and TRBJ1-1 provide the parts outside the CDR3, is EPEVTQTPSHQVTQMGQEVILRCVPISNHLYFYWYRQILGQKVEFLVSFYNNEISEKSEIFDDQFSVERPDGSNFTLKIRSTKLEDSAMYFCASFPKPGSEAFFGQGTRLTVV.

This clonotype was seen many times. This rearrangement joins TRBV20-1 to TRBJ2-4, with 10 bases that match TRBD2. Germline loops: CDR1 DFQATT, CDR2 SNEGSKA (reference sequence). V was pared by 1 base and J by 10 bases, with 4 bases of the junction left unmatched. The CDR3 spans 13 residues. CDR3 sequence reads: CSARGPSGSIQYF. Written as DNA, the CDR3 is TGCAGTGCTAGAGGCCCTAGCGGGAGTATTCAGTACTTC.

This clonotype was counted at least ten times. The chain combines TRBV4-1 with TRBJ2-2; D not certain. Germline V lookup: CDR1 MGHRA, CDR2 YSYEKL. The V end lost 4 bases, the J end lost 8 bases, and 20 bases lay between the germline ends. The CDR3 covers 16 residues. The CDR3: CASSLVVRPSGGELFF. The CDR3 nucleotides read TGCGCCAGCAGCCTAGTTGTAAGACCCTCGGGTGGGGAGCTGTTTTTT.

This clonotype was detected many times. The V call is TRBV28, the J call TRBJ1-3; D remains unclear. Trimming removed 3 bases from V and 0 bases from J, with 9 bases in between. Looked up from germline, CDR1 is MDHEN and CDR2 is SYDVKM. The CDR3 covers 15 residues. CDR3 loop: CASSLGSSSGNTIYF. The CDR3 DNA reads as TGTGCCAGCAGTTTGGGTTCGAGCTCTGGAAACACCATATATTTT.

This clonotype was seen a few times. This may come from a read error, since a much larger clone is one base off. This likely comes from a read error, as the CDR3 has no conserved phenylalanine or tryptophan at its end. The rearrangement links TRBV5-6 to TRBJ1-2, with D hard to call. This CDR3 region has 13 residues. Germline V CDR1 and CDR2: SGHDT, YYEEEE. The V and J ends lost 4 bases and 8 bases respectively, with 15 bases between them. The CDR3 protein is CASSPGPERGYTV. CDR3 nucleotides: TGTGCCAGCAGCCCAGGACCCGAGCGGGGCTACACCGTC.

This clonotype was found many times. CDR3 sequence (DNA): TGTGCCAGCAGTTTAGGAGGGGGGAGCTCTGGAAACACCATATATTTT. Its protein product is CASSLGGGSSGNTIYF. The chain is built from TRBV28 and TRBJ1-3; D might be TRBD1 (6 bases). Germline-derived CDR1 and CDR2 are MDHEN and SYDVKM. The CDR3 runs to 16 residues. V lost 2 bases to trimming and J lost 0 bases, with 11 bases between them. The entire variable domain, with the rest obtained from reference TRBV28 and TRBJ1-3, is as follows: DVKVTQSSRYLVKRTGEKVFLECVQDMDHENMFWYRQDPGLGLRLIYFSYDVKMKEKGDIPEGYSVSREKKERFSLILESASTNQTSMYLCASSLGGGSSGNTIYFGEGSWLTVV.

V gene TRBV5-1 combines with J gene TRBJ2-2, with D perhaps TRBD2 (5 bases). V was shortened by 0 bases and J by 6 bases, with 15 bases between the two germline ends. The CDR3 length is 16 residues. The germline CDR1 and CDR2 sequences are SGHRS and YFSETQ. In DNA, the CDR3 is TGCGCCAGCAGCTTGGCGACTAACCTTGATTCCGGGGAGCTGTTTTTT. The encoded protein is CASSLATNLDSGELFF.

The V gene is TRBV20-1, the J gene TRBJ1-1; 7 nucleotides match TRBD1. The V gene's germline CDR1 is DFQATT and CDR2 SNEGSKA (reference sequence). The CDR3 is made up of 13 amino acids. The CDR3, as DNA: TGCAGAGTTAAAGACAGGGTGAACACTGAAGCTTTCTTT. This sequence encodes CRVKDRVNTEAFF.

This CDR3 reads CASKEGNYEQYF. The CDR3 DNA sequence: TGTGCCAGCAAGGAAGGGAACTACGAGCAGTACTTC. The chain employs TRBV6-1 and TRBJ2-7; D not certain. This CDR3 is built from 12 residues. Germline V gives CDR1 MNHNS, CDR2 SASEGT. V was cut by 7 bases and J by 3 bases, with 10 bases left in between.

This clonotype was seen repeatedly, ten times or more. V gene TRBV12-3 or TRBV12-4 combines with J gene TRBJ1-1; D not certain. The CDR3 is made up of 19 amino acids. Trimming cost V 0 bases and J 0 bases, with 20 bases left between them. CDR3 nucleotides: TGTGCCAGCAGTTTAGCGCGCATATTCACGGGAGCTATGAACACTGAAGCTTTCTTT. Its translation is CASSLARIFTGAMNTEAFF.

This clonotype was seen many times. The chain couples TRBV27 to TRBJ1-1; TRBD1 matches 8 bases. CDR1 is MNHEY and CDR2 is SMNVEV in the germline V gene (reference sequence). V lost 4 bases and J lost 3; bases outside the gene matches: 7. CDR3 length: 15 residues. CDR3 coding DNA: TGTGCCAGCAGTTCCTGGACAGGGACGGACACTGAAGCTTTCTTT. Translating it yields CASSSWTGTDTEAFF.

In its sample, this clonotype was seen once. A much larger clonotype is one base distant, so this may be a read error. V gene TRBV6-4 combines with J gene TRBJ2-2; D is possibly TRBD1 or TRBD2 (7 bases each). Germline V gene sequence: CDR1 MRHNA, CDR2 SNTAGT. Deletions cut 5 bases from V and 6 bases from J, with 13 bases between. The CDR3 length is 14 residues. As DNA, the CDR3 is TGTGCCAGCAGTTCGACAGGGAGGGCCGGGGAGCTGTTTTTT. This translates into CASSSTGRAGELFF.

The V gene is TRBV11-1, the J gene TRBJ1-3, with 12 bases that match TRBD1. There are 17 residues in the CDR3. Germline V lookup: CDR1 SGHAT, CDR2 FQDESV (reference sequence). With 5 bases clipped from V and 3 bases from J, the junction kept 8 bases outside the gene matches. For the CDR3, the DNA is TGTGCCAGCAGCGCGCCGGGACAGGGGGCTGGTGGAAACACCATATATTTT. Its translation: CASSAPGQGAGGNTIYF.

This clonotype was counted many times. The chain carries TRBV28 and TRBJ1-5, with D tentatively TRBD1 (5 bases). This CDR3 has 16 amino acids. The V gene lost 2 bases and the J gene lost 2 bases, with 13 bases spanning the gap. Germline CDR1 is MDHEN and CDR2 is SYDVKM. CDR3 nucleotide sequence: TGTGCCAGCAGTTTACCGGGACCGGGAGGCAATCAGCCCCAGCATTTT. Encoded protein: CASSLPGPGGNQPQHF.

A few counts support this clonotype. The chain combines TRBV6-2 or TRBV6-3 with TRBJ1-6; D gene uncertain. The CDR3 length is 13 residues. Trimming took 2 bases from V and 12 from J, leaving 11 bases between them. Germline CDR1 reads MNHEY; CDR2 reads SVGEGT. The CDR3 nucleotides are TGTGCCAGCAGTTACGTCACCGCCGAACCCCTCCACTTT. It specifies CASSYVTAEPLHF.

This clonotype occurred many times. The V and J genes are TRBV28 and TRBJ2-7, with 7 bases identical to TRBD2. The junction had 6 bases not matched to a gene; V was cut back by 4 bases and J by 0 bases. Germline values: CDR1 MDHEN, CDR2 SYDVKM. This CDR3 spans 15 amino acids. The CDR3 coding sequence is TGTGCCAGCAGTTCTAGCGGAGACATCTCCTACGAGCAGTACTTC. Protein: CASSSSGDISYEQYF.

This clonotype was seen ten or more times. V and J are TRBV28 and TRBJ1-5; tentatively, D is TRBD1 (5 bases). Per the germline V gene, CDR1 is MDHEN and CDR2 is SYDVKM. V lost 8 bases to trimming and J lost 6 bases, with 11 bases between them. This CDR3 contains 12 residues. This chain's CDR3 is CASAGLPQPQHF. CDR3 coding DNA: TGTGCCAGCGCAGGGTTACCTCAGCCCCAGCATTTT.

The rearrangement joins TRBV6-1 to TRBJ1-2; D perhaps matches TRBD1 (6 bases). CDR1 is MNHNS and CDR2 is SASEGT in the germline V gene. CDR3 length equals 14 residues. The V end was cut by 6 bases, the J end by 4 bases, with 15 bases between. CDR3 nucleotide sequence: TGTGCCAGCAGCACCTCGGCAGGGGCCTATGGCTACACCTTC. Encoded protein: CASSTSAGAYGYTF.

This clonotype has ten or more counts. This chain uses TRBV27 with TRBJ1-5, with D perhaps matching TRBD1 (5 bases). Between the trimmed V and J ends, which lost 4 bases and 1 base, there was a span of 11 bases. The CDR3 loop spans 15 amino acids. Germline V gives CDR1 MNHEY, CDR2 SMNVEV (reference sequence). CDR3 amino acids: CASSYKGSSNQPQHF. For the CDR3, the DNA is TGTGCCAGCAGTTATAAGGGGAGCAGCAATCAGCCCCAGCATTTT.

This clonotype came up many times. The chain couples TRBV11-2 to TRBJ2-5, with a possible D match to TRBD2 (6 bases). The V gene lost 5 bases and the J gene lost 1 base, with 14 bases spanning the gap. The germline V gene encodes CDR1 SGHAT and CDR2 FQNNGV. This CDR3 spans 15 amino acids. Here the CDR3 reads CASSENGTPQETQYF. CDR3 in DNA: TGTGCCAGCAGCGAAAACGGGACTCCCCAAGAGACCCAGTACTTC.

This clonotype occurred many times. The chain employs TRBV29-1 and TRBJ1-1, with 9 bases that match TRBD1. CDR1 and CDR2 (germline): SQVTM, ANQGSEA. CDR3 size: 15 residues. The V gene end was trimmed by 5 bases and the J gene end by 5 bases; junction bases not matched to a gene: 12. This CDR3 is CSVRSNRGPGTEAFF. DNA for the CDR3: TGCAGCGTTCGGAGCAACAGGGGGCCGGGGACTGAAGCTTTCTTT.

This clonotype was picked up many times. The genes are TRBV29-1 and TRBJ2-5; D is possibly TRBD2 (6 bases). V gave up 7 bases and J gave up 5 bases, with 14 bases separating them. The germline gives CDR1 SQVTM, CDR2 ANQGSEA. This CDR3 is 12 amino acids long. The CDR3 sequence is CSGWRAGETQYF. CDR3 nucleotides: TGCAGCGGGTGGCGGGCGGGGGAGACCCAGTACTTC.

This clonotype was counted many times. This chain uses TRBV12-3 or TRBV12-4 with TRBJ1-2; a possible D gene is TRBD1 (5 bases). This CDR3 is built from 14 residues. Trimming took 3 bases from V and 5 from J, leaving 13 bases between them. CDR3 in amino acids: CASSFDGAVYGYTF. For the CDR3, the DNA is TGTGCCAGCAGTTTCGACGGGGCAGTTTATGGCTACACCTTC.

This clonotype was counted a few times. The chain joins TRBV30 to TRBJ1-5, with D perhaps matching TRBD1 (6 bases). With 0 bases removed from V and 4 bases from J, the gap between germline ends came to 13 bases. The length of the CDR3 is 15 residues. Germline CDR1 is GTSNPN and CDR2 is SVGIG (reference sequence). The CDR3 nucleotides read TGTGCCTGGAGTGTTTCGGGGGCGGGGAATCAGCCCCAGCATTTT. This sequence encodes CAWSVSGAGNQPQHF.